The present entry profiles one T cell receptor (beta chain) with its context. Trimming stripped 4 bases from V and 8 bases from J, with 10 bases between. This CDR3 has 12 amino acids. CDR1 and CDR2 from the germline V gene are SGHRS and YFSETQ. The cohort comprised adults aged 18 to 89 years residing in under 30 US areas. Assignment of participants to cohorts was predicated upon participant-reported clinical history. Some clones are missing from TCRdb's copy, which holds only in-frame ones; the method was immunoSEQ multiplex PCR. Of under 250,000 clones in the sample, about four fifths are singletons; the top ten hold about 1.3%. The sample belongs to a study of blood T cell repertoires in COVID-19. Study-wide context: Spain, Italy and the United States supplied samples that represented acute and convalescent COVID-19.

The chain employs TRBV5-1 and TRBJ2-1; D is ambiguous. This sequence was found in a woman aged 35 to 49 with acute COVID-19. What was sequenced was PBMCs or T cells enriched from blood (not recorded which). DNA for the CDR3: TGCGCCAGCAGCCTAAAGTACGATGAGCAGTTCTTC. Protein sequence: CASSLKYDEQFF.